This T cell receptor beta chain is drawn from a study of Graves' ophthalmopathy and Graves' hyperthyroidism (dated by TCRdb to 2017 to 2018). For the wider study: Peripheral blood was collected at initial diagnosis, prior to any treatment. To tell Graves' ophthalmopathy apart from Graves' hyperthyroidism, and to predict which patients would progress to ophthalmopathy, the study relied on TCR beta repertoire signatures. In total, 135 blood samples were TCR-sequenced: 40 to 45 ophthalmopathy, over 70 hyperthyroidism and roughly 17 hyperthyroidism-to-ophthalmopathy patients. To explore V-J signatures that separate ophthalmopathy from hyperthyroidism, a discovery set of about a hundred patients was enrolled, consisting of more than 40 with ophthalmopathy and around 60 with stable hyperthyroidism. An independent validation cohort comprised some 19 hyperthyroidism patients and 15 to 17 patients who later progressed from hyperthyroidism to ophthalmopathy. In more than five hyperthyroidism patients, the T-cell repertoires found in thyroid tissue were compared with those found in blood. Once sampling was done, hyperthyroidism patients were given methimazole at a starting dose of 30 mg daily, while ophthalmopathy patients were given high-dose intravenous methylprednisolone.

Compared with germline, V lacks 4 bases and J lacks 2 bases; bases without a gene match: 7. As encoded in the germline V gene, CDR1 is MNHEY while CDR2 is SVGAGI. Spanning cysteine to phenylalanine, the CDR3 consists of 15 amino acids. The read is trimmed to its CDR3 DNA, 45 bases read in frame from base 1. On this clonotype itself: No cognate antigen has been identified for it. It has no much larger one-base neighbor in the sample; base qualities were not kept.

Stable hyperthyroidism was defined as no progression to ophthalmopathy within 18 months of follow-up. Hyperthyroidism patients were newly diagnosed, with disease duration under 2 months, and aged 18 to 65 years. Patients were excluded if they had other autoimmune diseases, uncontrolled infections, pregnancy or lactation. Clinical symptoms, serum thyroxine, TRAb, thyroid ultrasound and orbital computed tomography formed the basis of the diagnosis. PBMCs were isolated from 10 ml of fresh peripheral blood by Ficoll-Paque density gradient centrifugation. Trizol reagent was used to extract the total RNA, and its quality was then checked on an Agilent 2100 Bioanalyzer. Study-level results and caveats: Sample size was not predetermined statistically, and investigators were not blinded to group allocation. Most expanded thyroid clonotypes with frequency above 0.001 were also detected in blood, suggesting blood repertoires may reflect the thyroid immune response. In validation, the model predicted ophthalmopathy progression with more than 55% sensitivity and about 77% specificity; 12 predicted patients were CT-confirmed with GO in a median of around 6 months. In cross-validation, the 13-signature model distinguished ophthalmopathy from stable hyperthyroidism with 85% to 90% sensitivity and approximately 81% specificity, and in the test set the corresponding values were roughly 80% and 76%.

TCR beta CDR3 regions were amplified from RNA transcripts for repertoire sequencing. A first-round RT-PCR used HTBI primers with the Qiagen OneStep RT-PCR kit, followed by a second-round multiplex PCR, size selection and purification. Libraries were sequenced on an Illumina HiSeq2000 using paired-end 100 bp reads. On the study's bioinformatics: SOAPnuke was used to process the reads, throwing out any read that had adapters, had uncalled bases, had a mean Phred below 15, or lacked an exact constant-primer or identifier match. High-quality paired reads were merged with COPE v1.2.5. Each unique nucleotide sequence was defined as a clonotype, and clonotypes were aligned to IMGT TRB V, D and J references with MiTCR v1.1. The analysis was limited to V-J combinations with a frequency above 0.0001, which together covered 99.2% of repertoires. For each V-J combination, a TCR clonal expansion and chaos score was defined as F50 clonal expansion divided by the chaos observed in the TCRdist matrix. Features were reduced by Welch's t-statistics and random forest to over 10 V-J combinations, which fed a naive Bayes classifier. The Morisita-Horn index was used to measure how similar the thyroid and blood repertoires were. TCRdb's own reprocessing of the public reads used fastp at Q25 and MiXCR and kept productive beta chains. Every CDR3 protein is listed once, alongside the most common genes and DNA of its rows. The V and J calls, along with clone size, are taken from TCRdb and not from the paper's own processing. This sample lists about 390,000 distinct CDR3 sequences; roughly 15% were detected once. The ten top clones hold 2.4% of the sample.

The TCR sequence derives from an adult woman with stable Graves' hyperthyroidism. This chain is built from TRBV6-5 and TRBJ2-7; the central 8 bases match TRBD2. The source material was peripheral blood. The sequence in DNA is TGTGCCAGCAGTTCGCCTAGCGGGCGAACCTACGAGCAGTACTTC. The resulting protein is CASSSPSGRTYEQYF.